This TCR beta chain was sequenced during a study of identifying expanded T cells in peripheral blood. Germline V gene data show CDR1 as LNHDA and CDR2 as SQIVND (reference sequence). V was pared by 5 bases and J by 2 bases, with 9 bases between. The CDR3 loop spans 13 amino acids. Collection occurred without any documented infections or immune events in donors. TCRdb's table, derived via immunoSEQ multiplex PCR, lists solely in-frame clones and lacks some. Counted here are under 150,000 clones, 84% occurring once; the ten biggest clones make up around 3.3%. The receptor was isolated from a person aged 18 to 75 in good health. The sequenced material came from blood. The genes are TRBV19 and TRBJ1-2, with D possibly being TRBD1 (6 bases). The CDR3 sequence: CASSPDRNYGYTF. The CDR3 DNA reads TGTGCCAGTAGTCCCGACAGGAACTATGGCTACACCTTC.